Below, 4 T cell receptor beta chains from the same sample are listed, as sequenced in a study of OX40 agonist ivuxolimab in advanced cancers. Profiling relied on immunoSEQ multiplex PCR, and the TCRdb table lists in-frame clones only, not all of them. Of more than 25,000 clones listed, about four fifths are singletons. Here the sequenced sample was CD4+ or CD8+ T cells sorted from blood, taken in a trial of the OX40 agonist ivuxolimab. The receptors were sampled from an adult with an advanced solid tumor such as melanoma, head and neck, liver or kidney cancer.

The V and J genes are TRBV9 and TRBJ1-1; D might be TRBD1 (6 bases). Germline V CDR1 and CDR2: SGDLS, YYNGEE. With 4 bases removed from V and 0 bases from J, the gap between germline ends came to 10 bases. The CDR3 extends over 14 amino acids. The chain's CDR3 is CASSSAGVNTEAFF. CDR3 DNA sequence: TGTGCCAGCAGCTCCGCAGGGGTGAACACTGAAGCTTTCTTT.

The chain has TRBV2 and TRBJ1-2, with 9 bases matching TRBD1. The CDR3 is 13 residues long. Per germline, CDR1 SNHLY and CDR2 FYNNEI. The ends lost 6 bases at V and 6 bases at J; junction bases unmatched: 5. CDR3 residues: CASRGQGRDGYTF. The CDR3 nucleotides read TGTGCCAGCAGGGGACAGGGAAGGGATGGCTACACCTTC.

This clone was detected only once. The rearrangement links TRBV15 to TRBJ2-1, with D tentatively TRBD2 (6 bases). This CDR3 is 15 amino acids long. Germline CDR1 is LNHNV and CDR2 is YYDKDF (reference sequence). With 7 bases removed from V and 0 bases from J, the gap between germline ends came to 13 bases. The CDR3 bases are TGTGCCACCACCGTCTCGACTAGCTCCTACAATGAGCAGTTCTTC. Protein: CATTVSTSSYNEQFF.

The chain joins TRBV6-5 to TRBJ2-3, with D unresolved. Germline V gene sequence: CDR1 MNHEY, CDR2 SVGAGI. The CDR3 is 14 amino acids. Trimming stripped 6 bases from V and 2 bases from J, with 12 bases between. CDR3 DNA sequence: TGTGCCAGCAGCACACAGCCAGACACAGATACGCAGTATTTT. It encodes CASSTQPDTDTQYF.